One and the same sample provided the 10 T cell receptor beta chains below, sequenced in a study of T-cell reconstitution after alpha-beta-depleted transplantation in children (TCRdb year 2016). This specimen's treatment or condition label, interpreted: allogeneic hematopoietic cell transplantation with graft depleted of TCRalphabeta T cells and CD19 B cells. Library construction relied on PCR. Sequencing took place on an Illumina HiSeq 2500. TCR libraries were prepared with molecular barcoding, using unique molecular identifiers to normalize TCRbeta repertoire quantification. In TCRdb, the public reads were trimmed at Q25 with fastp and aligned with MiXCR, with productive beta chains retained. For every CDR3 protein sequence, its rows merge into one entry that carries the most common genes and DNA. The sample has 500,000 to 750,000 distinct CDR3 sequences on record, roughly 13% of them singletons. Jointly, the top ten make up 2.2% of the sample.

This specimen consisted of PBMCs, mostly from graft donor cells, obtained 360 days after TCRalphabeta/CD19-depleted stem cell transplant. The receptors stem from a male patient younger than 18 who had a stem cell transplant for acute myeloid leukemia, so the T cells may come from the graft donor.

This clonotype was detected a few times. This sequence joins TRBV29-1 and TRBJ1-5, with D perhaps matching TRBD1 (5 bases). The CDR3 consists of 18 residues. V gave up 3 bases and J gave up 0 bases, with 21 bases separating them. Germline V lookup: CDR1 SQVTM, CDR2 ANQGSEA. This CDR3 is CSVDTSRAGHYSNQPQHF. CDR3 DNA: TGCAGCGTTGACACTTCCAGGGCCGGACATTATAGCAATCAGCCCCAGCATTTT.

This clonotype was seen at least ten times. The V gene is TRBV29-1, the J gene TRBJ2-7; D may match TRBD1 or TRBD2 (6 bases each). This CDR3 comprises 13 residues. CDR1 SQVTM and CDR2 ANQGSEA come from the germline V gene. V dropped 3 bases and J dropped 5 bases, with 14 bases sitting between them. Here the CDR3 DNA reads TGCAGCGTTGATCGTAGTGGGGGGCACGAGCAGTACTTC. Encoded protein: CSVDRSGGHEQYF.

The chain is built from TRBV20-1 and TRBJ2-3; 10 positions match TRBD2. The junction had 13 bases not matched to a gene; V was cut back by 0 bases and J by 4 bases. Germline CDR1 is DFQATT and CDR2 is SNEGSKA (reference sequence). The CDR3 length is 18 residues. The CDR3 DNA is TGCAGTGCTAGAGATATGATCCGGGCGAGCGGGAGGGCAGATACGCAGTATTTT. Amino acid sequence: CSARDMIRASGRADTQYF.

The chain combines TRBV28 with TRBJ2-7, with TRBD1 as a possible D gene (6 bases). Trimming removed 3 bases from V and 4 bases from J, with 13 bases in between. The CDR3 is 14 amino acids. CDR1 is MDHEN, CDR2 SYDVKM, per germline. The CDR3 spells CASSFFRGVYEQYF. The CDR3 DNA reads as TGTGCCAGCAGTTTTTTCAGGGGCGTGTACGAGCAGTACTTC.

There are a few counts of this clonotype. This chain links TRBV20-1 with TRBJ2-3; D uncertain. V was trimmed by 6 bases and J by 1 base, leaving 11 bases between them. The CDR3 sequence is 13 residues long. Germline CDR1 DFQATT, CDR2 SNEGSKA (reference sequence). The CDR3 loop reads CSAPLQGTDTQYF. In DNA form, the CDR3 reads TGCAGTGCGCCACTCCAGGGCACAGATACGCAGTATTTT.

This clonotype was detected only a few times. The rearrangement links TRBV20-1 to TRBJ2-1, with 16 bases aligning to TRBD2. CDR1 is DFQATT, CDR2 SNEGSKA, per germline (reference sequence). J gave up 10 bases and V 5 bases, and 8 bases lay outside the gene matches. The CDR3 has 15 residues. The CDR3 loop reads CSARQGLAGGKEQFF. Written as DNA, the CDR3 is TGCAGTGCTCGCCAGGGACTAGCGGGGGGGAAGGAGCAGTTCTTC.

This clonotype was seen only a few times. CDR3 region: CASSFSRLAGNTGELFF. The CDR3 DNA follows: TGTGCCAGCAGCTTCTCCCGACTAGCGGGGAACACCGGGGAGCTGTTTTTT. The chain joins TRBV7-2 to TRBJ2-2, with TRBD2 matching over 10 bases. Per germline, CDR1 SGHTA and CDR2 FQGNSA. The CDR3 is made up of 17 amino acids. V shed 3 bases, J shed 1 base, and the junction held 5 bases outside the gene matches.

Ten or more counts support this clonotype. The junction does not match germline at one end; this may be a read error. The chain combines TRBV7-7 with TRBJ2-5; 7 nucleotides line up with TRBD2. The V gene's germline CDR1 is SSHAT and CDR2 FNYEAQ (reference sequence). This CDR3 has 13 residues. The CDR3 loop reads CASSWGGRTPQYF. The DNA of the CDR3 is TGTGCTAGCAGCTGGGGAGGGAGGACCCCCCAGTACTTC.

In its sample, this clonotype was seen many times. The chain joins TRBV29-1 to TRBJ2-2; TRBD1 might be the D (6 bases). This CDR3 region has 13 residues. V was pared by 6 bases and J by 2 bases, with 10 bases between. CDR1 and CDR2 from the germline V gene are SQVTM and ANQGSEA. CDR3 protein: CSVGHRNTGELFF. CDR3 nucleotide sequence: TGCAGCGTGGGACACCGCAACACCGGGGAGCTGTTTTTT.

V is TRBV3-1 and J is TRBJ2-1, with 13 bases matching TRBD2. Germline lookup yields CDR1 LGHDT and CDR2 YNNKEL (reference sequence). V shed 6 bases and J 6 bases; nucleotides not matched to a gene: 8. This CDR3 region has 16 residues. The CDR3 sequence: CASRRTSGRNSNEQFF. In DNA, the CDR3 is TGTGCCAGCAGGCGGACTAGCGGGAGAAATAGCAATGAGCAGTTCTTC.